Following are 19 T cell receptor beta chains from one sample sequenced in a study of low-dose radiotherapy and immunotherapy resistance in tumors. TRAV- and TRBV-specific primers primed first-strand cDNA, covering alpha and beta chains. Amplification of TCRs used a constant-region primer and V-primer adapter for approximately 19 PCR cycles. TCRdb itself ran the reads through MiXCR, one entry per CDR3 protein. This repertoire shows tens of thousands of distinct CDR3 sequences, roughly 20% found once; its top ten account for about 13%. Specified time point: after trial treatment. As for treatment: LDRT plus nivolumab, ipilimumab, low-dose cyclophosphamide and aspirin (RACIN trial). Sequenced material: PBMCs, taken after low-dose radiotherapy plus immunotherapy. Every receptor here comes from a female donor with ovarian cancer.

This clonotype was observed a few times. The chain links TRBV5-4 to TRBJ2-7, with a tentative D call TRBD2 (5 bases). This CDR3 spans 15 amino acids. CDR1 is SGHNT, CDR2 YYREEE, per germline (reference sequence). The V end lost 4 bases, the J end lost 3 bases, and 17 bases lay between the germline ends. As DNA, the CDR3 is TGTGCCAGCAGCCTCCGGACTCAACCCTACTACGAGCAGTACTTC. Its translation: CASSLRTQPYYEQYF.

This clonotype was picked up many times. The chain is built from TRBV6-2 or TRBV6-3 and TRBJ1-2; no reliable D call. V was trimmed by 10 bases and J by 2 bases, leaving 8 bases between them. This CDR3 spans 11 amino acids. Germline assignment: CDR1 MNHEY and CDR2 SVGEGT. CDR3 in amino acids: CAIGQNYGYTF. The CDR3 nucleotides read TGTGCCATTGGGCAGAACTATGGCTACACCTTC.

At least ten counts were recorded for this clonotype. The rearrangement links TRBV9 to TRBJ2-3; weak D call: TRBD1 (5 bases). V shed 4 bases and J shed 3 bases, with 15 bases lying between them. CDR1 and CDR2 (germline): SGDLS, YYNGEE. The length of the CDR3 is 15 residues. Here the CDR3 DNA reads TGTGCCAGCAGCCCCCCCTCGGCAGGGACAGATACGCAGTATTTT. Translating gives CASSPPSAGTDTQYF.

With respect to this clonotype: Relative to the germline gene, one junction end is altered; a read error may explain this. The J gene is TRBJ2-6, the V gene TRBV5-3, with D perhaps being TRBD1 or TRBD2 (5 bases each). TRBV5-3 is reported as an ORF; its role is uncertain. This CDR3 comprises 16 residues. CDR3 sequence: CASSLVKGTGANVLTF. The CDR3 DNA reads as TGTGCCAGCAGCTTGGTAAAGGGGACCGGGGCCAACGTCCTGACTTTC.

On this clonotype: This may be a read error, as it is one base from a much larger clone. The chain couples TRBV4-3 to TRBJ1-1; D unresolved. From germline, CDR1 is LGHNA and CDR2 YSLEER. Trimming took off 0 bases at V and 7 bases at J, with 9 bases between the two ends. CDR3 length equals 13 residues. As DNA, the CDR3 is TGCGCCAGCAGCCAAGAACCGAGCCGTGAAGCTTTCTTT. This gives the protein CASSQEPSREAFF.

This clonotype occurred many times. The chain couples TRBV5-1 to TRBJ2-7; TRBD2 might be the D (5 bases). Germline loops: CDR1 SGHRS, CDR2 YFSETQ. V lost 2 bases and J lost 0, with 12 bases in between. The CDR3 covers 15 residues. The CDR3 region has the DNA TGCGCCAGCAGCTTCGGAGGTGGGTTCTCCTACGAGCAGTACTTC. Its translation is CASSFGGGFSYEQYF.

Note on this clonotype: A read error is the likely source, as a far larger clone sits one nucleotide away. The chain combines TRBV27 with TRBJ2-1; 12 bases are a match to TRBD2. Looked up from germline, CDR1 is MNHEY and CDR2 is SMNVEV (reference sequence). The CDR3 extends over 17 amino acids. The CDR3 nucleotides are TGTGCCACCAGTGACAGGACTAGCGGGGTCTTGGACAATGAGCTGTTCTTC. As protein: CATSDRTSGVLDNELFF.

On this clonotype itself: Since a far larger clone is one base different, this is likely a read error. This chain uses TRBV13 with TRBJ1-2, with TRBD1 identical over 11 bases. Germline CDR1 is PRHDT and CDR2 is FYEKMQ (reference sequence). CDR3 length: 16 amino acids. J gave up 0 bases and V 7 bases, and 7 bases lay outside the gene matches. The CDR3: CASIWDRGRANYGYTF. CDR3 sequence (DNA): TGTGCCAGCATTTGGGACAGGGGGAGGGCTAACTATGGCTACACCTTC.

As for this clonotype: A far larger clone differs by one base, so this is likely a read error. The chain couples TRBV6-8 to TRBJ2-1; 8 nucleotides align to TRBD1. In germline, CDR1 is MNHGY, CDR2 SAAAGT. J gave up 5 bases and V 5 bases, and 8 bases lay outside the gene matches. There are 15 residues in the CDR3. The CDR3 DNA sequence: TGTGCCAGCAGTCCAACAGGGGGGAGAAACAATGAGCAGTTCTTC. It specifies CASSPTGGRNNEQFF.

This clonotype was counted at least ten times. The chain is built from TRBV12-3 or TRBV12-4 and TRBJ1-2; unclear D gene. Deletions cut 6 bases from V and 0 bases from J, with 8 bases between. The CDR3 is 13 amino acids. The CDR3 region has the DNA TGTGCCAGCAGCATCACAGCTAACTATGGCTACACCTTC. Encoded protein: CASSITANYGYTF.

This clonotype has ten or more counts. The rearrangement links TRBV4-1 to TRBJ2-1; weak D call: TRBD1 (5 bases). This CDR3 has 14 residues. V dropped 1 base and J dropped 2 bases, with 6 bases sitting between them. CDR1 MGHRA and CDR2 YSYEKL come from the germline V gene. CDR3 bases: TGCGCCAGCAGCCAAGGGGGCGCCTACAATGAGCAGTTCTTC. Translated: CASSQGGAYNEQFF.

A word on this clonotype: No DNA is shown, since the ends of the CDR3 on it are uncertain; the CDR3 is the one TCRdb lists. The chain combines TRBV3-1 with TRBJ1-5; whether TRBD1, the table's D call, matches the DNA was not checked. Counting both end residues, the CDR3 totals 16 amino acids. CDR1 is LGHDT and CDR2 is YNNKEL in the germline V gene (reference sequence). CDR3 amino acids: CASSQEGIRGRPQHFF.

This clonotype was recorded many times. This chain uses TRBV12-3 or TRBV12-4 with TRBJ2-2; D is uncertain. This CDR3 is 16 amino acids long. Trimming took 5 bases from V and 4 from J, leaving 17 bases between them. CDR3 sequence: CASSLRIQPATGELFF. In DNA form, the CDR3 reads TGTGCCAGCAGTCTGCGGATACAGCCAGCCACCGGGGAGCTGTTTTTT.

Many counts were recorded for this clonotype. V usage is TRBV20-1 and J usage is TRBJ1-5; D is perhaps TRBD1 (5 bases). Trimming removed 1 base at V and 0 bases at J, with 7 bases between. Germline CDR1 is DFQATT and CDR2 is SNEGSKA (reference sequence). CDR3 length: 14 amino acids. CDR3 region: CSARAGFSNQPQHF. Written as DNA, the CDR3 is TGCAGTGCTAGAGCAGGGTTTAGCAATCAGCCCCAGCATTTT.

This clonotype was observed many times. The chain employs TRBV30 and TRBJ1-5; a weak D match, TRBD1 (5 bases). Trimming took 1 base from V and 4 from J, leaving 14 bases between them. Germline assignment: CDR1 GTSNPN and CDR2 SVGIG (reference sequence). The CDR3 totals 15 residues. The CDR3 reads CAWSASGHLNQPQHF. The CDR3 nucleotides read TGTGCCTGGAGTGCCAGCGGACACCTAAATCAGCCCCAGCATTTT.

J is TRBJ1-1 and V is TRBV4-3, with D hard to call. The CDR3 totals 14 residues. Trimming stripped 5 bases from V and 1 base from J, with 11 bases between. In germline, CDR1 is LGHNA, CDR2 YSLEER. CDR3 sequence: CASSLSVQNTEAFF. The CDR3 DNA is TGCGCCAGCAGCTTAAGTGTCCAGAACACTGAAGCTTTCTTT.

The chain uses TRBV6-2 or TRBV6-3 and TRBJ2-7; perhaps TRBD1 as D (6 bases). The CDR3 length is 14 residues. V lost 5 bases and J lost 4, with 15 bases in between. Germline CDR1 MNHEY, CDR2 SVGEGT. DNA of the CDR3: TGTGCCAGCAGTCTCGAACAGGGCTGGTACGAGCAGTACTTC. Translating gives CASSLEQGWYEQYF.

This clonotype was counted many times. The rearrangement uses TRBV4-3 and TRBJ2-7, with D perhaps TRBD2 (6 bases). The CDR3 is 17 residues long. Per germline, CDR1 LGHNA and CDR2 YSLEER. V was pared by 2 bases and J by 5 bases, with 22 bases between. The CDR3 spells CASSQFKYAGPGHEQYF. In DNA, the CDR3 is TGCGCCAGCAGCCAATTTAAATATGCGGGACCCGGCCACGAGCAGTACTTC.

The gene calls are TRBV28 and TRBJ2-1, with TRBD1 matching over 7 bases. V gave up 5 bases and J gave up 6 bases; unmatched junction bases: 13. Looked up from germline, CDR1 is MDHEN and CDR2 is SYDVKM. This CDR3 comprises 16 residues. The CDR3 nucleotides read TGTGCCAGCAGTCTTAGGACAGGTCGAGGTCCCAATGAGCAGTTCTTC. Amino acids: CASSLRTGRGPNEQFF.